Detailed here is one T cell receptor beta chain. Its specificity is not known. This entry is derived from a study of T cells in Graves' hyperthyroidism and ophthalmopathy. Study-level background: Blood from the periphery was taken at initial diagnosis, before any treatment.

General study findings and limits: Appearing also in blood were most of the thyroid clonotypes expanded above 0.001.

RNA transcripts were the template for amplifying TCR beta CDR3 regions. TCR CDR3 underwent first-round RT-PCR with the HTBI primer set. MiXCR was run by TCRdb on the multiplex PCR reads, yielding one entry per CDR3 protein. The sample shows about 500,000 distinct CDR3 sequences, 15% to 20% of them seen only once. Input material: blood. The sequence came from a woman aged 25 to 39 with Graves' ophthalmopathy.

The CDR3 protein is CASSSTGVWPEQYF. As DNA, the CDR3 is TGTGCCAGCAGCTCGACAGGGGTTTGGCCCGAGCAGTACTTC. The V gene is TRBV7-3, the J gene TRBJ2-7, with 8 bases matching TRBD1. The CDR3 has 14 amino acids. The germline V gene encodes CDR1 SGHTA and CDR2 FQGTGA. J lost 6 bases, V lost 4 bases, and 8 bases had no gene match.